The source of this TCR beta chain is a study of cytomegalovirus exposure and HLA in healthy donors. PCR amplification relied on 60 Vbeta primers (plus 13 Jbeta primers). Sequencing was performed with immunoSEQ multiplex PCR; in TCRdb, only in-frame clones are kept and a portion is missing. The sample holds some 140,000 clones, approximately 62% seen once. The germline CDR1 and CDR2 sequences are SGHRS and YFSETQ. V lost 5 bases and J 7 bases, leaving 30 bases between the germline ends. The CDR3 runs 19 residues. The source material was PBMCs. This chain connects TRBV5-1 to TRBJ1-4; D perhaps matches TRBD1 (6 bases). The origin of this receptor is a human donor in good health. As DNA, the CDR3 is TGCGCCAGCAGTTTCCAGGACCCATTCCGGGACACGAGAGGTGAAAAACTGTTTTTT. Encoded protein: CASSFQDPFRDTRGEKLFF. The complete variable domain, with remaining parts taken from reference TRBV5-1 and TRBJ1-4, reads KAGVTQTPRYLIKTRGQQVTLSCSPISGHRSVSWYQQTPGQGLQFLFEYFSETQRNKGNFPGRFSGRQFSNSRSEMNVSTLELGDSALYLCASSFQDPFRDTRGEKLFFGSGTQLSVL.